This T cell receptor beta chain was recovered during a study of T cell responses to AZD1222 COVID-19 vaccine (dated by TCRdb to the early 2020s). For the study in its entirety: A total of about 230 trial participants underwent TCR sequencing, of whom around 200 received two doses of AZD1222 and around 25 received two doses of the MenACWY control vaccine. Enrollment into the trials was organized by age into subgroups of 18-55, 56-69 and 70-plus years, and those subgroups contained about 150, 27 and 61 TCR-sequenced participants, respectively.

As concerns this clone: Its target antigen remains unknown. The input lacks base qualities; no much larger clone sits a single base away.

V drops 5 bases and J drops 6 bases, leaving 17 bases in between. The CDR3 goes from the cysteine to the phenylalanine over 15 residues. The only DNA kept is the CDR3, 45 bases in frame from the first base. The germline V gene specifies SGHTA as CDR1 and FQGNSA as CDR2. Overall study outcomes, separate from this receptor: Because no samples from the day 14 peak response were available, repertoires could be characterized only after the peak T cell response. Participants were mostly white British and included more females than males, and it was suggested by the authors that clonal diversity may have been underestimated. Epitopes outside the regions mutated in the B.1.351 and B.1.1.7 variants were reportedly recognized by nearly half of the unique spike-specific TCRs. Conclusions about previously exposed vaccinees were limited because only six or seven AZD1222 recipients were SARS-CoV-2 seropositive at baseline. CD4 TCRs associated with the vaccine covered the entire spike protein, and the dominant responses were in regions 160-218 and 743-854. In the small 56-69-year group, the increase in depth fell short of significance, most likely because of low power. A significant rise in spike-specific TCR breadth and depth was observed after two AZD1222 doses relative to day 0 and relative to MenACWY recipients.

The CDR3 regions of human TCRbeta chains were analyzed by immunosequencing. The authors processed their data as follows. TCRs in the repertoires were matched against a reference library of SARS-CoV-2-specific TCRs that had been generated with the MIRA antigen-specificity platform. Breadth was defined as the fraction of unique TCRs that were SARS-CoV-2-associated, and depth was defined as the fraction of total T cells that were SARS-CoV-2-associated. Using the MIRA data, each spike-specific TCR was assigned both to the spike region to which the TCR was reactive and to a CD4 or CD8 class. Log10-transformed breadth and depth values were compared by one-way ANOVA with Sidak's multiple comparisons tests. Sourced from immuneACCESS, this table was stored by TCRdb with only in-frame sequences that have V and J called. A share of the clones is absent; for the studies checked, an unresolved V gene accounts for under half, and the remainder has no known explanation. V and J calls and clone size are copied from that table; D and trimming were computed from the DNA. In this sample the table shows more than 70,000 clones, around 90% of which occur a single time. Roughly 5% of the sample is taken by the ten largest.

The label giving this sample's time point can be read as: baseline before first vaccination. Taken with the paper, the label for treatment or condition translates to: meningococcal conjugate vaccine given as trial control. Vaccinee samples came from UK trials COV001 and COV002, including a single-blind randomized controlled phase 2/3 trial of AZD1222 (ChAdOx1 nCoV-19) in healthy adults. Trial participant PBMC samples were collected at day 0 and day 28 after the second dose for TCRbeta chain sequencing. This clonotype was sampled from an adult in good health. Specimen: peripheral blood, collected on day 0 of MenACWY control vaccination. The V and J genes are TRBV7-2 and TRBJ2-1, and TRBD2 may be the D gene, going by 5 matching bases. The CDR3 region: CASSPRRPGVNEQFF. Read as DNA, the sequence is TGTGCCAGCAGCCCGCGCAGACCCGGGGTCAATGAGCAGTTCTTC. When the CDR3 is completed using the reference TRBV7-2 and TRBJ2-1 genes on either side, the full variable domain is GAGVSQSPSNKVTEKGKDVELRCDPISGHTALYWYRQSLGQGLEFLIYFQGNSAPDKSGLPSDRFSAERTGGSVSTLTIQRTQQEDSAVYLCASSPRRPGVNEQFFGPGTRLTVL.